A selection of T cell receptor beta chains follows, all from one sample in a study of sequential checkpoint blockade in melanoma. The assay was immunoSEQ multiplex PCR, and TCRdb's table has in-frame clones only and misses some. Of 30,000 to 40,000 clones in the sample, around nine tenths are singletons; the top ten hold about an eighth. The sequences come from CD8+ T cells sorted from blood (inferred from file names), collected from a patient given nivolumab and ipilimumab in sequence. The receptors were sampled from a human donor with melanoma. Both conserved end residues are part of each CDR3. D genes are given only for firm matches. The size entry is marked missing in some rows and otherwise reads once, few, many or a size class.

v_call: TRBV2; d_call: NA; j_call: TRBJ1-2; clone_size: NA; cdr3_nt: TGTGCCAGCAGTGAAGCGGCCAGAACTAACTATGGCTACACCTTC; cdr3_aa: CASSEAARTNYGYTF
v_call: TRBV7-7; d_call: TRBD2; j_call: TRBJ2-1; clone_size: once; cdr3_nt: TGTGCTAGCAGCTTGGACCCGGGAGGGCCTCGTAATGAGCAGTTCTTC; cdr3_aa: CASSLDPGGPRNEQFF
v_call: TRBV7-3; d_call: NA; j_call: TRBJ2-1; clone_size: once; cdr3_nt: TGTGCCAGCAGCTTATCGGTTGGGCCAGTTGAGCAGTTCTTC; cdr3_aa: CASSLSVGPVEQFF
v_call: TRBV6-5; d_call: NA; j_call: TRBJ1-5; clone_size: NA; cdr3_nt: TGTGCCAGCAGTTACTACAGAGATCAGCCCCAGCATTTT; cdr3_aa: CASSYYRDQPQHF
v_call: TRBV6-4; d_call: TRBD2; j_call: TRBJ2-1; clone_size: NA; cdr3_nt: TGTGCCAGCAGTGATCCGGGACTAGCGCCCGGTGAGCAGTTCTTC; cdr3_aa: CASSDPGLAPGEQFF
v_call: TRBV5-4; d_call: NA; j_call: TRBJ2-7; clone_size: NA; cdr3_nt: TGTGCCAGCACTGGGGCGGGGCCCTCCTACGAGCAGTACTTC; cdr3_aa: CASTGAGPSYEQYF
v_call: TRBV9; d_call: NA; j_call: TRBJ1-4; clone_size: NA; cdr3_nt: TGTGCCAGCAGCCCCGGTCTCCCGGGAAAACTGTTTTTT; cdr3_aa: CASSPGLPGKLFF
v_call: TRBV11-3; d_call: NA; j_call: TRBJ2-2; clone_size: NA; cdr3_nt: TGTGCCAGCAGCCGGGAGTCCCCCGGGGAGCTGTTTTTT; cdr3_aa: CASSRESPGELFF
v_call: TRBV7-2; d_call: TRBD1; j_call: TRBJ2-7; clone_size: NA; cdr3_nt: TGTGCCAGCAGCTCATCACGGACAGGGGGCATCTACGAGCAGTACTTC; cdr3_aa: CASSSSRTGGIYEQYF
v_call: TRBV27; d_call: TRBD1; j_call: TRBJ2-2; clone_size: NA; cdr3_nt: TGTGCCAGTCGGGACAGTAACACCGGGGAGCTGTTTTTT; cdr3_aa: CASRDSNTGELFF
v_call: TRBV4-3; d_call: NA; j_call: TRBJ1-1; clone_size: NA; cdr3_nt: TGCGCCAGCAGCCAAGAACGCCGGGGTGAGACATCGAACACTGAAGCTTTCTTT; cdr3_aa: CASSQERRGETSNTEAFF
v_call: TRBV7-2; d_call: NA; j_call: TRBJ1-2; clone_size: NA; cdr3_nt: TGTGCCAGCAGCTTAGCTCACGGAGACTATGGCTACACCTTC; cdr3_aa: CASSLAHGDYGYTF
v_call: TRBV7-6; d_call: TRBD2; j_call: TRBJ2-2; clone_size: NA; cdr3_nt: TGTGCCAGCAGCTTAGCCCCCGGGAGGTACACCGGGGAGCTGTTTTTT; cdr3_aa: CASSLAPGRYTGELFF
v_call: TRBV5-6; d_call: TRBD2; j_call: TRBJ2-1; clone_size: once; cdr3_nt: TGTGCCAGCAGCTCAAGCGGGAGCTCCTACAATGAGCAGTTCTTC; cdr3_aa: CASSSSGSSYNEQFF
v_call: TRBV9; d_call: NA; j_call: TRBJ2-1; clone_size: NA; cdr3_nt: TGTGCCAGCAGCGGGGCCGCCCAGCCCTACAATGAGCAGTTCTTC; cdr3_aa: CASSGAAQPYNEQFF
v_call: TRBV19; d_call: NA; j_call: TRBJ2-1; clone_size: NA; cdr3_nt: TGTGCCAGTAGTATTAGCAGCAATGAGCAGTTCTTC; cdr3_aa: CASSISSNEQFF
v_call: TRBV4-1; d_call: NA; j_call: TRBJ2-5; clone_size: NA; cdr3_nt: TGCGCCAGCAGCCAAGGGGACTTTCAAGAGACCCAGTACTTC; cdr3_aa: CASSQGDFQETQYF
v_call: TRBV5-6; d_call: TRBD2; j_call: TRBJ2-1; clone_size: NA; cdr3_nt: TGTGCCAGCAGCTTGGCGGGCAAGTCAGCGGGGGGGCGGAATGAGCAGTTCTTC; cdr3_aa: CASSLAGKSAGGRNEQFF
v_call: TRBV10-1; d_call: NA; j_call: TRBJ2-2; clone_size: NA; cdr3_nt: TGCGCCAGCAGTGAGTCGTGGGGGGACGGGGAGCTGTTTTTT; cdr3_aa: CASSESWGDGELFF
v_call: TRBV29-1; d_call: TRBD1; j_call: TRBJ2-1; clone_size: NA; cdr3_nt: TGCAGCGTTGAAACAGGGGGAACCAGCTATGAGCAGTTCTTC; cdr3_aa: CSVETGGTSYEQFF